This passage covers 14 T cell receptor beta chains from one sample sequenced in a study of beta chain features in type 1 diabetes. The study's findings and limits: The study found moderately but significantly shorter TCRB CDR3s in all four CD4+ subsets of Type 1 diabetes patients.

These receptors have no known antigen. Sequenced material consisted of expressed TCRB transcripts (all of the isolated RNA was reverse transcribed). Assay: immunoSEQ multiplex PCR; the TCRdb copy retains only in-frame clones and omits some. This table has about 190,000 clones, less than 10% appearing once. The sequencing sample was made of central memory CD4+ T cells from blood. Receptors originate from a man in his late teens or twenties with type 1 diabetes.

The chain uses TRBV25-1 and TRBJ1-2, with D perhaps TRBD1 (5 bases). V lost 5 bases and J lost 3, with 19 bases in between. This CDR3 is 16 amino acids long. CDR1 and CDR2 (germline): MGHDK, SYGVNS. CDR3 DNA: TGTGCCAGCAGTCCTTTCGTGGGGCCCGCCTACTATGGCTACACCTTC. Protein: CASSPFVGPAYYGYTF.

With respect to this clone: The same CDR3 arises from other DNA sequences in this sample as well. The rearrangement joins TRBV15 to TRBJ1-4; D ambiguous. There are 14 residues in the CDR3. Between the trimmed V and J ends, which lost 0 bases and 7 bases, there was a span of 9 bases. The germline gives CDR1 LNHNV, CDR2 YYDKDF (reference sequence). CDR3 DNA: TGTGCCACCAGCAGAGATCGCGGTGCTGAAAAACTGTTTTTT. Protein product: CATSRDRGAEKLFF.

A word on this clone: Other DNA sequences in the same sample also yield this CDR3. This chain joins TRBV5-1 and TRBJ2-7, with 9 bases aligning to TRBD1. This CDR3 region has 14 residues. Unmatched junction bases numbered 8, after V lost 4 bases and J lost 6 bases. CDR1 is SGHRS and CDR2 is YFSETQ in the germline V gene. CDR3 DNA sequence: TGCGCCAGCAGCGTCCGGGACAGGGCCTCCGAGCAGTACTTC. Protein sequence: CASSVRDRASEQYF.

This clone has only a few counts. This chain connects TRBV7-9 to TRBJ1-5; tentatively, D is TRBD1 (6 bases). This CDR3 is 13 amino acids long. Trimming cost V 5 bases and J 2 bases, with 7 bases left between them. Germline V gene data show CDR1 as SEHNR and CDR2 as FQNEAQ (reference sequence). The CDR3 loop reads CASSRTGNQPQHF. As DNA, the CDR3 is TGTGCCAGCAGCAGGACAGGCAATCAGCCCCAGCATTTT.

The rearrangement uses TRBV7-9 and TRBJ2-1, with a tentative D call TRBD1 (6 bases). V gave up 2 bases and J gave up 4 bases, with 18 bases separating them. This CDR3 has 17 amino acids. Germline CDR1 and CDR2: SEHNR and FQNEAQ (reference sequence). CDR3 nucleotide sequence: TGTGCCAGCAGCTTATTTTCGTCGGGGACACCATACAATGAGCAGTTCTTC. Its translation is CASSLFSSGTPYNEQFF.

The genes are TRBV18 and TRBJ1-2, with TRBD1 matching 9 bases. The CDR3 totals 16 residues. Germline V lookup: CDR1 KGHSH, CDR2 LQKENI. V trimming: 0 bases; J trimming: 7 bases; junction bases outside the gene matches: 9. Here the CDR3 reads CASSPPMGQGEGGYTF. Here the CDR3 DNA reads TGTGCCAGCTCACCACCGATGGGACAGGGCGAGGGTGGCTACACCTTC. Full variable domain (remainder filled in from reference TRBV18 and TRBJ1-2): NAGVMQNPRHLVRRRGQEARLRCSPMKGHSHVYWYRQLPEEGLKFMVYLQKENIIDESGMPKERFSAEFPKEGPSILRIQQVVRGDSAAYFCASSPPMGQGEGGYTFGSGTRLTVV.

This clone has only a few counts. V gene TRBV18 combines with J gene TRBJ2-7, with D hard to call. CDR1 is KGHSH and CDR2 is LQKENI in the germline V gene. The CDR3 runs to 15 residues. V gave up 2 bases and J gave up 1 base, with 12 bases separating them. CDR3 coding DNA: TGTGCCAGCTCACCAAATAAGGTCGGGTCCTACGAGCAGTACTTC. This encodes CASSPNKVGSYEQYF.

The rearrangement joins TRBV5-1 to TRBJ2-1; D not certain. Germline V CDR1 and CDR2: SGHRS, YFSETQ. V was clipped by 0 bases and J by 4 bases, with 8 bases between them. CDR3 length: 14 amino acids. The CDR3, as DNA: TGCGCCAGCAGCTTGGATCCAGTTTACAATGAGCAGTTCTTC. Amino acids: CASSLDPVYNEQFF.

There are a few counts of this clone. This rearrangement joins TRBV18 to TRBJ2-3, with a tentative D call TRBD2 (5 bases). The ends were cut back, 6 bases at V and 2 bases at J, with 9 bases in the middle. Germline V gene sequence: CDR1 KGHSH, CDR2 LQKENI. This CDR3 region has 13 residues. The CDR3 coding sequence is TGTGCCAGCTCGTCGGACTTCACAGATACGCAGTATTTT. This codes for CASSSDFTDTQYF.

This clone was seen more than once but under ten times. This chain joins TRBV7-6 and TRBJ2-7, with TRBD2 matching 8 bases. J gave up 3 bases and V 1 base, and 8 bases lay outside the gene matches. Germline V gene sequence: CDR1 SGHVS, CDR2 FNYEAQ. The CDR3 length is 16 residues. CDR3 residues: CASSLGSERGSYEQYF. CDR3 DNA sequence: TGTGCCAGCAGCTTAGGTAGTGAGCGGGGGAGCTACGAGCAGTACTTC.

A few counts support this clone. The chain couples TRBV28 to TRBJ2-4, with 8 bases identical to TRBD2. J gave up 7 bases and V 4 bases, and 9 bases lay outside the gene matches. This CDR3 comprises 15 residues. Germline V gene sequence: CDR1 MDHEN, CDR2 SYDVKM. The DNA for the CDR3 is TGTGCCAGCAGTTGGGTCGGGAGGGCCTGGAACATTCAGTACTTC. This sequence encodes CASSWVGRAWNIQYF.

This clone was counted once. V gene TRBV7-2 combines with J gene TRBJ2-7, with TRBD2 matching over 9 bases. After removal of 1 base from V and 12 bases from J, the junction contained 7 bases not matched to a gene. CDR1 and CDR2 (germline): SGHTA, FQGNSA. This CDR3 contains 13 residues. CDR3 protein: CASSLVPSGMWYF. The CDR3 DNA sequence: TGTGCCAGCAGCTTAGTGCCTAGCGGGATGTGGTACTTC.

This clone appeared a few times. V and J are TRBV19 and TRBJ2-3; possibly TRBD2 for D (6 bases). CDR1 is LNHDA, CDR2 SQIVND, per germline (reference sequence). Trimming left V 3 bases short and J 4 bases short, with 8 bases between. There are 13 residues in the CDR3. CDR3 in DNA: TGTGCCAGTAGTATGGAGGGAGCAGATACGCAGTATTTT. Its protein is CASSMEGADTQYF.

J is TRBJ1-5 and V is TRBV2; no reliable D call. CDR1 is SNHLY and CDR2 is FYNNEI in the germline V gene. The V end was cut by 7 bases, the J end by 1 base, with 11 bases between. The CDR3 loop spans 14 amino acids. CDR3 DNA sequence: TGTGCCAGCAACCGAGAAAAGAGCAATCAGCCCCAGCATTTT. It yields the protein CASNREKSNQPQHF.